This is a list of T cell receptor beta chains from one sample in a study of T cell responses to AZD1222 COVID-19 vaccine. The assay was immunoSEQ multiplex PCR, and TCRdb's table has in-frame clones only and misses some. The data show over 100,000 clones, with roughly 80% seen just once and approximately 9.4% held by the top ten. Specimen: peripheral blood, collected on day 0 of AZD1222 vaccination. Source of these receptors: an adult in good health. Each CDR3 is given with its conserved first and last residue. Fields, in order: V gene, J gene, clone size, CDR3 protein. A clone size is listed for some rows: how often the clone was seen (once, few, many), or a class if it is expanded.

TRBV3-1/TRBV3-2	TRBJ2-1	NA	CASSQDRGDRLNEQFF
TRBV4-2	TRBJ2-7	NA	CAWRLSGQYF
TRBV11-2	TRBJ2-3	NA	CASSLQGTDTQYF
TRBV6-5	TRBJ2-7	NA	CASLRPGRNYEQYF
TRBV6-4	TRBJ2-1	NA	CASSRGDNEQFF
TRBV4-1	TRBJ2-2	NA	CASSSPARGSGELFF
TRBV6-2/TRBV6-3	TRBJ1-5	NA	CASSYSGTGNQPQHF
TRBV28	TRBJ2-7	NA	CASRGQGRSGEQYF
TRBV5-1	TRBJ2-7	few	CASSWDARREQYF
TRBV28	TRBJ1-2	NA	CASSPQGYGYTF
TRBV5-1	TRBJ1-1	NA	CASSPGGRNTEAFF
TRBV19	TRBJ1-5	NA	CASSGTGDRNQPQHF
TRBV6-5	TRBJ2-3	NA	CASSYGGGGFTDTQYF
TRBV28	TRBJ1-2	NA	CASSTTVYGYTF
TRBV18	TRBJ1-5	NA	CASSPGSSNYQPQHF
TRBV27	TRBJ2-7	once	CASSLYGTSGNYEQYF
TRBV6-2/TRBV6-3	TRBJ1-4	NA	CASSSAPRAEKLFF
TRBV9	TRBJ1-5	NA	CASSGQGGNQPQHF
TRBV4-3	TRBJ2-7	NA	CASSQDLQYYEQYF
TRBV4-1	TRBJ1-5	NA	CASSQVGDSNQPQHF
TRBV18	TRBJ1-4	NA	CASSKDLATNEKLFF
TRBV12-3/TRBV12-4	TRBJ1-2	NA	CASSHGVRGYTF
TRBV6-2/TRBV6-3	TRBJ2-7	NA	CASSYRTSLYEQYF
TRBV5-1	TRBJ1-5	NA	CASSVNPSPQNQPQHF
TRBV7-3	TRBJ1-1	NA	CASSLMGATEAFF
TRBV5-1	TRBJ2-1	NA	CASRNIPGQGYNEQFF
TRBV13	TRBJ2-3	NA	CASSFLIAGGNTQYF
TRBV29-1	TRBJ2-1	NA	CSVEELGGPDNEQFF
TRBV12-3/TRBV12-4	TRBJ2-7	NA	CASSSGTAEQYF
TRBV28	TRBJ1-6	NA	CASSGGVSYNSPLHF
TRBV27	TRBJ2-1	NA	CASSLFSIGSRRNEQFF
TRBV20-1	TRBJ2-7	few	CSASLPGRGYEQYF
TRBV24-1	TRBJ1-5	once	CATSVGVDQPQHF
TRBV30	TRBJ1-1	NA	CAWSVSAKMNTEAFF
TRBV6-5	TRBJ1-2	NA	CASRLGSGANYGYTF
TRBV5-5	TRBJ2-7	NA	CASSLSGYEQYF
TRBV7-9	TRBJ2-2	NA	CASSFFGSNTGELFF
TRBV5-1	TRBJ1-2	once	CASSLDSSGTADRWRGYTF
TRBV5-5	TRBJ2-2	NA	CASSLIDYRVGAGELFF
TRBV28	TRBJ1-1	NA	CASSAPGTANTEAFF
TRBV28	TRBJ1-1	NA	CASSLVRGEAFF
TRBV2	TRBJ2-3	NA	CASQSTDTQYF
TRBV6-2/TRBV6-3	TRBJ2-7	NA	CASSYGLTGSYEQYF
TRBV27	TRBJ2-7	NA	CASSFKRAYEQYF
TRBV3-1/TRBV3-2	TRBJ2-2	NA	CASSQDSVLGNTGELFF
TRBV3-1/TRBV3-2	TRBJ2-7	NA	CASSQADRGARYF
TRBV28	TRBJ2-7	NA	CASSFFGEQYF
TRBV6-4	TRBJ2-1	once	CASSDPGLNFRKTYNEQFF
TRBV12-3/TRBV12-4	TRBJ1-1	NA	CASSLAGGTEAFF
TRBV7-2	TRBJ1-2	NA	CASSLFGQPDGYTF
TRBV4-3	TRBJ2-1	NA	CASSLSGHNEQFF
TRBV3-1/TRBV3-2	TRBJ2-7	NA	CASSLGGAGGDEQYF
TRBV7-9	TRBJ2-5	once	CASSPAVTQAQYF
TRBV7-6	TRBJ1-6	NA	CASSLAPKGGSYNSPLHF